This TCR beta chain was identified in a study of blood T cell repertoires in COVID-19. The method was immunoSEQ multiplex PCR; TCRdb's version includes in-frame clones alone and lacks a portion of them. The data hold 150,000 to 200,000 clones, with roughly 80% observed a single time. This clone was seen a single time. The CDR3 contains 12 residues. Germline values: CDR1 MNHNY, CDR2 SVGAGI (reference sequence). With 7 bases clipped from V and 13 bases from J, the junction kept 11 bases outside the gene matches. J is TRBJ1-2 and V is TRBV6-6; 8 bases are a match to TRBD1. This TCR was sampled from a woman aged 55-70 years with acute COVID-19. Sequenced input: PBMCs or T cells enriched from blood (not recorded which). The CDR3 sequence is CASNIGQGDCTF. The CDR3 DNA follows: TGTGCCAGCAACATAGGACAGGGCGATTGCACCTTC.